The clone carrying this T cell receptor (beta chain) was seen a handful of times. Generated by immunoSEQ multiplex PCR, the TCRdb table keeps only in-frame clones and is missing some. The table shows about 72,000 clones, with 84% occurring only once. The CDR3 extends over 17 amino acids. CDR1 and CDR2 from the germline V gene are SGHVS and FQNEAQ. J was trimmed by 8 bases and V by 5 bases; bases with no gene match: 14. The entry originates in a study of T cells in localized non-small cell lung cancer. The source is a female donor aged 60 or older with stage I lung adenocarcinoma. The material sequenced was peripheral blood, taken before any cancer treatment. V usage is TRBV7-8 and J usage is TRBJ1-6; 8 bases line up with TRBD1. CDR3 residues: CASSVVFGQGFHSPLHF. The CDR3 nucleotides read TGTGCCAGCAGCGTAGTGTTCGGACAGGGTTTTCATTCACCCCTCCACTTT.